Each of the 27 T cell receptor beta chains below was sequenced from the same sample in a study of tumor-infiltrating lymphocytes in primary liver carcinoma. Total RNA and DNA came together from approximately 20-30 mg of bulk tissue without cell sorting. The input was around 500 ng total RNA; TCR beta cDNA was made from it with a constant-region primer. For TCR beta, libraries were produced by three nested multiplex PCR rounds using slightly modified ARM-PCR. It was with TRBV1-TRBV30 forward primers and a C-beta reverse primer that the first two PCR rounds were run, at approximately 10 cycles each. MiXCR, run by TCRdb on the multiplex PCR reads, gives a single entry per CDR3 protein. Of about 78,000 distinct CDR3 sequences in the sample, about 64% were seen once. The sample comprised liver tumor tissue from sampling region 4. Subset described: tumor region T4, right-lateral pole. These receptors originate from a woman aged 55-75 years with primary liver carcinoma and hepatitis B virus infection.

In regard to this clonotype: No conserved phenylalanine or tryptophan is present at the end of the CDR3, so a read error is the likely explanation. This rearrangement joins TRBV11-2 to TRBJ2-7; TRBD2 is a possible D gene (6 bases). This CDR3 region has 15 residues. Trimming took 5 bases from V and 3 from J, leaving 17 bases between them. Germline V gene sequence: CDR1 SGHAT, CDR2 FQNNGV. CDR3 loop: CASSETGTDGYEQYI. As DNA, the CDR3 is TGTGCCAGCAGCGAGACCGGGACTGACGGCTACGAGCAGTACATC.

With regard to this clonotype: A read error may explain this, as a much larger clone is one base away. The chain joins TRBV10-3 to TRBJ1-1; D is possibly TRBD1 (6 bases). This CDR3 spans 12 amino acids. From germline, CDR1 is ENHRY and CDR2 SYGVKD. For the CDR3, the DNA is TGTGCCATCAATGAGCTAGGGGGTGAAGCTTTCTTT. Amino acid sequence: CAINELGGEAFF.

For this clonotype: The CDR3 ends on some other residue instead of the conserved phenylalanine or tryptophan, so this is likely a read error. The chain employs TRBV29-1 and TRBJ2-7, with 7 bases lining up with TRBD1. This CDR3 spans 13 amino acids. In germline, CDR1 is SQVTM, CDR2 ANQGSEA. Written as DNA, the CDR3 is TGCCGCGTCATACAGGGGTACTCCTACGAGCAGTACCTC. Its protein product is CRVIQGYSYEQYL.

A word on this clonotype: Given the absence of the conserved phenylalanine or tryptophan at the CDR3 end, a read error is likely. It is unclear where the CDR3 begins or ends on the DNA, so no DNA is shown, and the CDR3 is as TCRdb lists it. The gene calls are TRBV11-2 and TRBJ2-7; no check of the table's D call, TRBD2, against the DNA was made. Germline loops: CDR1 SGHAT, CDR2 FQNNGV. The CDR3 has 18 residues if both end residues are counted. The CDR3 here is CTSSLDWVSLAGPYEQYI.

This clonotype was recorded at least ten times. The rearrangement uses TRBV6-2 or TRBV6-3 and TRBJ2-7; D possibly matches TRBD1 or TRBD2 (5 bases each). V gave up 8 bases and J gave up 3 bases, with 14 bases separating them. Looked up from germline, CDR1 is MNHEY and CDR2 is SVGEGT. CDR3 size: 13 residues. For the CDR3, the DNA is TGTGCCAGCGAGGGGCGAAGAGGCTACGAGCAGTACTTC. Translated, it gives CASEGRRGYEQYF.

About this clonotype itself: One end of the junction is discordant with germline, which a read error may explain. This chain joins TRBV4-1 and TRBJ2-2, with a weak D call TRBD2 (5 bases). The germline V gene encodes CDR1 MGHRA and CDR2 YSYEKL. The CDR3 is 17 amino acids. This CDR3 is CAGSQNQVPSNTGELFF. The CDR3 DNA is TGCGCCGGCAGCCAAAACCAAGTCCCCTCGAACACCGGGGAGCTATTTTTT.

This clonotype was observed a few times. The chain is built from TRBV2 and TRBJ2-7; 15 nucleotides align to TRBD2. Germline values: CDR1 SNHLY, CDR2 FYNNEI. The CDR3 contains 17 residues. Unmatched junction bases numbered 10, after V lost 6 bases and J lost 4 bases. The CDR3 sequence is CASSPGLAGGPLYEQYF. CDR3 in DNA: TGTGCCAGCAGCCCCGGACTAGCGGGAGGGCCTTTGTACGAGCAGTACTTC.

As concerns this clonotype: Likely a read error: the CDR3 ends without its conserved phenylalanine or tryptophan. This sequence joins TRBV30 and TRBJ2-7; a weak D match, TRBD2 (5 bases). The CDR3 runs 13 residues. Germline assignment: CDR1 GTSNPN and CDR2 SVGIG (reference sequence). Trimming removed 3 bases at V and 7 bases at J, with 16 bases between. The CDR3 DNA is TGTGCCTGGAGGCGTCGGGGAGTCAAAGAGCAGTACTTG. It is translated as CAWRRRGVKEQYL.

In the case of this clonotype: This may arise from a read error, as a much more abundant clone is one base away. The chain uses TRBV5-1 and TRBJ2-1; tentatively, D is TRBD2 (6 bases). The germline gives CDR1 SGHRS, CDR2 YFSETQ. This CDR3 has 14 residues. DNA of the CDR3: TGCGCCAGCAGCTTGGTGTCTAGCGCTAATGTGCAGTTCTTC. Encoded protein: CASSLVSSANVQFF.

V and J are TRBV19 and TRBJ2-2, with D possibly TRBD2 on 6 matching bases. Between the trimmed V and J ends, which lost 8 bases and 12 bases, there was a span of 25 bases. CDR1 and CDR2 (germline): LNHDA, SQIVND (reference sequence). CDR3 size: 15 residues. CDR3 coding DNA: TGTGCCAGTCGGTCGGGGGATACAAACACGGGGAAGCTGTTTTTT. Protein sequence: CASRSGDTNTGKLFF.

This clonotype was detected ten times or more. This chain joins TRBV10-3 and TRBJ2-2; 10 bases fit TRBD1. The length of the CDR3 is 15 residues. The trim removed 6 bases at V and 1 base at J, leaving 2 bases unmatched. The germline V gene has CDR1 ENHRY and CDR2 SYGVKD. This CDR3 reads CAIRTGGMNTGELFF. The CDR3 DNA reads as TGTGCCATCAGGACAGGGGGCATGAACACCGGGGAGCTGTTTTTT.

Worth noting for this clonotype: One end of the junction varies from germline; a read error may be responsible. The chain links TRBV29-1 to TRBJ1-1; tentative D call: TRBD1 (5 bases). The germline V gene has CDR1 SQVTM and CDR2 ANQGSEA. The CDR3 extends over 12 amino acids. In nucleotides, the CDR3 is TGCGGCGTTTGTGACGGACACATTGAAGCTTTCTTT. Its protein is CGVCDGHIEAFF.

With respect to this clonotype: Lacking the conserved final phenylalanine or tryptophan, this CDR3 likely reflects a read error. This chain connects TRBV6-5 to TRBJ2-7, with 7 bases fitting TRBD2. The CDR3 is 15 amino acids. V was pared by 6 bases and J by 4 bases, with 12 bases of the junction left unmatched. The V gene's germline CDR1 is MNHEY and CDR2 SVGAGI. CDR3 nucleotides: TGTGCCAGCAGCGCGGCGGCGGGAGTGTATTACGAGCAGTACATC. As protein: CASSAAAGVYYEQYI.

A remark on this clonotype: A clone one base away is much larger, so this may be a read error. The rearrangement joins TRBV24-1 to TRBJ2-5; 7 nucleotides agree with TRBD2. CDR3 length: 15 amino acids. V trimming: 4 bases; J trimming: 7 bases; junction bases outside the gene matches: 11. The germline V gene has CDR1 KGHDR and CDR2 SFDVKD. CDR3 amino acids: CATSDSSGPMGTQYF. In DNA, the CDR3 is TGTGCCACCAGTGACTCTAGCGGTCCAATGGGGACCCAGTACTTC.

Remarks on this clonotype: A much larger clone sits a single nucleotide away, making a read error possible. The chain links TRBV28 to TRBJ2-1; D is possibly TRBD2 (5 bases). This CDR3 has 12 residues. Germline loops: CDR1 MDHEN, CDR2 SYDVKM. V dropped 6 bases and J dropped 7 bases, with 10 bases sitting between them. CDR3 DNA: TGTGCCAGCAGAACTAGGCGTAATGAGCAGTTCTTC. Translating gives CASRTRRNEQFF.

Sample share makes this clonotype medium-sized (0.01 to 0.1%). This sequence joins TRBV28 and TRBJ2-7; TRBD1 is a possible D gene (6 bases). V was shortened by 3 bases and J by 0 bases, with 18 bases between the two germline ends. Looked up from germline, CDR1 is MDHEN and CDR2 is SYDVKM. This CDR3 has 17 residues. The CDR3 sequence is CASSFQLRDTSSYEQYF. The CDR3 nucleotides are TGTGCCAGCAGTTTTCAACTCCGGGACACTTCCTCCTACGAGCAGTACTTC. The full variable domain, completed using reference TRBV28 and TRBJ2-7, is DVKVTQSSRYLVKRTGEKVFLECVQDMDHENMFWYRQDPGLGLRLIYFSYDVKMKEKGDIPEGYSVSREKKERFSLILESASTNQTSMYLCASSFQLRDTSSYEQYFGPGTRLTVT.

As to this clonotype: An end of the junction does not agree with germline; a read error may underlie this. The chain combines TRBV6-2 or TRBV6-3 with TRBJ2-7; the D is unclear. Germline V CDR1 and CDR2: MNHEY, SVGEGT. This CDR3 spans 13 amino acids. In DNA, the CDR3 is TGCGCCAGCAGTCGCAACGGAGTCTACGAGCAGTACTTC. This gives the protein CASSRNGVYEQYF.

A note on this clonotype: At one end the junction does not follow the germline gene, possibly because of a read error. This chain connects TRBV11-2 to TRBJ2-7; 7 bases are shared with TRBD1. The CDR3 runs to 15 residues. Germline values: CDR1 SGHAT, CDR2 FQNNGV. CDR3 bases: TGTGCCAGCAGTCCTCACCTGGGACAGATTTACGAGCAGTACTTT. Protein: CASSPHLGQIYEQYF.

A remark on this clonotype: One junction end does not reproduce the germline sequence, and a read error may be involved. This sequence joins TRBV11-3 and TRBJ2-1; 8 nucleotides match TRBD2. The germline V gene encodes CDR1 SGHNT and CDR2 YENEEA. The CDR3 is made up of 15 amino acids. The CDR3 sequence: CASSPRDSGDNEQFF. The DNA for the CDR3 is TGTGCCAGCAGCCCTCGGGATAGCGGGGACAATGAGCAGTTTTTC.

In the case of this clonotype: A junction boundary mismatches the germline segment, possibly from a read error. This chain joins TRBV6-2 or TRBV6-3 and TRBJ2-1; no clear D gene. The CDR3 consists of 14 residues. CDR1 and CDR2 (germline): MNHEY, SVGEGT. The CDR3 protein is CASSYGGSHNGQFF. DNA for the CDR3: TGTGCCAGCAGTTACGGCGGAAGCCACAATGGGCAGTTCTTC.

Note on this clonotype: The conserved phenylalanine or tryptophan normally closing the CDR3 is absent here, so this likely arose from a read error. This chain connects TRBV11-3 to TRBJ2-1; 9 bases line up with TRBD2. Per the germline V gene, CDR1 is SGHNT and CDR2 is YENEEA. This CDR3 spans 15 amino acids. CDR3 in DNA: TGTGCTAGCAGCCAGACTAGCGGAGTTTGCAATGAGCAGTTCCTC. Translating it yields CASSQTSGVCNEQFL.

With respect to this clonotype: Since no conserved phenylalanine or tryptophan closes the CDR3, a read error is the likely cause. The rearrangement joins TRBV11-2 to TRBJ2-4; a weak D match, TRBD1 (6 bases). Germline V CDR1 and CDR2: SGHAT, FQNNGV. The CDR3 contains 15 residues. CDR3 sequence: CTSSLDGWGRDIQYI. For the CDR3, the DNA is TGTACCAGTAGCTTAGATGGTTGGGGGCGCGACATTCAGTACATC.

Turning to this clonotype: A read error may be the cause here, since a much bigger clone is one base away. As the CDR3 is not closed by the conserved phenylalanine or tryptophan, this likely results from a read error. This chain connects TRBV5-1 to TRBJ2-3, with 11 bases aligning to TRBD2. The CDR3 is 15 amino acids. CDR1 is SGHRS and CDR2 is YFSETQ in the germline V gene. The V and J ends lost 2 bases and 1 base, in that order; junction bases with no gene match: 0. The CDR3 loop reads CASSLLAGGTDTQYL. CDR3 DNA sequence: TGCGCCAGCAGCTTACTAGCGGGAGGCACAGATACGCAGTATTTA.

As regards this clonotype: Without the conserved terminal phenylalanine or tryptophan, this CDR3 likely stems from a read error. This sequence joins TRBV5-1 and TRBJ1-1; D is unresolved. The germline gives CDR1 SGHRS, CDR2 YFSETQ. This CDR3 has 13 residues. CDR3 bases: TGCGCCAACAGCTTGGACGGAAACACTGAAGCTTTCTCT. Amino acid sequence: CANSLDGNTEAFS.

Remarks on this clonotype: A much bigger clone sits one base away, suggesting this may be a read error. This CDR3 is missing its conserved last phenylalanine or tryptophan, likely due to a read error. The chain has TRBV28 and TRBJ2-7; 12 bases map to TRBD2. Germline V gene sequence: CDR1 MDHEN, CDR2 SYDVKM. The CDR3 loop spans 15 amino acids. With 6 bases clipped from V and 7 bases from J, the junction kept 10 bases outside the gene matches. CDR3 loop: CASSERLAGVEEQYL. The CDR3 nucleotides are TGTGCCAGCAGCGAAAGACTAGCGGGAGTCGAAGAGCAGTACTTA.

The chain uses TRBV7-6 and TRBJ2-2; TRBD1 aligns across 9 bases. The length of the CDR3 is 16 residues. The trim removed 4 bases at V and 6 bases at J, leaving 9 bases unmatched. Germline CDR1 is SGHVS and CDR2 is FNYEAQ. This CDR3 reads CASSSSQGARSGELFF. CDR3 sequence (DNA): TGTGCCAGCAGCTCCTCACAGGGGGCGCGGTCCGGGGAGCTGTTTTTT.

As to this clonotype: The junction departs from germline at one end; a sequencing error may be responsible. This sequence joins TRBV5-1 and TRBJ2-3; D is unclear. The CDR3 covers 11 residues. The germline V gene encodes CDR1 SGHRS and CDR2 YFSETQ. The CDR3 reads CASSLADTLYF. The CDR3 DNA sequence: TGCGCCAGTAGCTTGGCGGATACGCTGTATTTT. The complete variable domain, with remaining parts taken from reference TRBV5-1 and TRBJ2-3, reads KAGVTQTPRYLIKTRGQQVTLSCSPISGHRSVSWYQQTPGQGLQFLFEYFSETQRNKGNFPGRFSGRQFSNSRSEMNVSTLELGDSALYLCASSLADTLYFGPGTRLTVL.